This entry describes one TCR beta chain. Antigen specificity is unknown. This entry comes from a study of metastatic and nonmetastatic thyroid tumors. Study details: From malignant and benign thyroid patients, repertoires in blood and in tumor or nodule tissue were compared. Study-wide findings and caveats: In blood and tumor, TCR beta diversity was reportedly significantly higher in malignant thyroid tumors than in benign nodules.

Source study methods: CDR3 was compared across clinicopathological groups, and the resulting differences were used to build a distant-metastasis classifier for papillary thyroid cancer. With MiXCR, TCRdb called clones anew from the PCR reads. TCRdb's processing, not the study's, gives the V and J calls here. The sample has about 33,000 clones, roughly a sixth seen once; the top ten hold under 15%. This CDR3 contains 14 residues. Deletions cut 4 bases from V and 1 base from J, with 11 bases between. From germline, CDR1 is SGHRS and CDR2 YFSETQ. Until they underwent thyroid surgery, no patient had received any treatment.

Sequences were obtained from blood. The rearrangement uses TRBV5-1 and TRBJ1-1; D unclear. The TCR sequence derives from a male donor with papillary thyroid cancer or a benign thyroid nodule (not recorded which). Some clones in this sample may be carry-over from other donors' samples. CDR3 sequence (DNA): TGCGCCAGCAGCGGTGGGGTGGGGAACACTGAAGCTTTCTTT. Its protein is CASSGGVGNTEAFF.